This TCR beta chain was recovered during a study of tumor-infiltrating lymphocytes in primary liver carcinoma. Study summary: Subjects consisted of male and female patients aged 30 to 69 years. General study results and limits: Paired tumor-adjacent and tumor-blood samples overlapped less than tumor region pairs did.

Making TCR beta cDNA involved 400 to 600 ng total RNA and a constant-region primer. Three nested multiplex PCR rounds, a slightly modified ARM-PCR method, built the TCR beta libraries. Investigators reported that the first two PCR rounds, at around 11 cycles each, used TRBV1-TRBV30 forward primers with a C-beta reverse primer. TCRdb itself ran the multiplex PCR reads through MiXCR, one entry per CDR3 protein. The sample contains fewer than 400,000 distinct CDR3 sequences, 55% to 65% of which appear only once. In regard to this clonotype: Antigen specificity is unknown. An end of the junction does not agree with germline; a read error may underlie this.

Germline DNA was extracted alongside blood RNA, which was obtained from unsorted whole blood. Germline CDR1 reads MNHEY; CDR2 reads SVGAGI. The CDR3 is 17 amino acids. Source material: peripheral blood. This clonotype originated in a man in his forties or fifties with primary liver carcinoma and hepatitis B virus infection. This sequence joins TRBV6-5 and TRBJ2-3; 8 nucleotides agree with TRBD2. CDR3 bases: TGTGCCACCCCAGAGGAAATACTAGCGGCAAGCACAGTTACGCAGTATTTT. This translates into CATPEEILAASTVTQYF.